This T cell receptor beta chain originates from a study of post-analysis software for immune sequencing data. Study-wide context: The cohort encompassed relapsing-remitting, secondary progressive and progressive-relapsing multiple sclerosis disease courses.

Study-wide findings and caveats: Samples sharing a preparation batch grouped tightly together when assessed by F measure. A significant reduction in normalized Chao1 diversity was observed in multiple sclerosis patients versus controls. With TRBV5-6, TRBV5-1 and TRBV20-1 included, about five TRBV segments were more frequent in patients than in controls.

J lost 3 bases, V lost 5 bases, and 3 bases had no gene match. The CDR3 is 14 amino acids. Looked up from germline, CDR1 is LNHDA and CDR2 is SQIVND (reference sequence). This clonotype was found many times. The target antigen is unknown. Incorporated into the TCR beta cDNA libraries were unique molecular identifiers, which served to reduce PCR and sequencing biases. The authors obtained roughly 0.5 million cDNA molecules from approximately 1 to 10 million T cells. Using its own MiXCR run on the PCR reads, TCRdb lists one record per CDR3 protein. The sample has hundreds of thousands of distinct CDR3 sequences, about 38% seen once.

This TCR came from a girl aged 10-17 years with multiple sclerosis. The chain uses TRBV19 and TRBJ1-4; 7 bases line up with TRBD1. The sample taken for sequencing was blood. The CDR3 DNA is TGTGCCAGTAGTTGGGACAGATCTAATGAAAAACTGTTTTTT. The encoded protein is CASSWDRSNEKLFF.